Each of the 30 T cell receptor beta chains below was sequenced from the same sample in a study of blood T cell repertoires in COVID-19. Sequencing used immunoSEQ multiplex PCR; TCRdb keeps in-frame clones, though not all of them. The sample lists 110,000 or so clones, 86% occurring once. The specimen sequenced was peripheral blood. Receptor source: a man aged 70-80 years who had recovered from COVID-19.

The chain carries TRBV7-9 and TRBJ2-2; 7 nucleotides line up with TRBD1. Germline trimming cut 2 bases from V and 3 bases from J; bases unmatched to any gene: 9. Looked up from germline, CDR1 is SEHNR and CDR2 is FQNEAQ (reference sequence). The CDR3 is made up of 17 amino acids. Here the CDR3 reads CASSLKDRFFDTGELFF. CDR3 sequence (DNA): TGTGCCAGCAGCTTAAAGGACAGGTTTTTCGACACCGGGGAGCTGTTTTTT.

In DNA form, the CDR3 reads TGTGCCAGTAGGATAACAGGGGCCTCCCCCCCGGGCAATCAGCCCCAGCATTTT. Its protein is CASRITGASPPGNQPQHF. The chain joins TRBV19 to TRBJ1-5; 7 nucleotides line up with TRBD1. The V and J ends lost 6 bases and 2 bases, in that order; junction bases with no gene match: 16. Germline V CDR1 and CDR2: LNHDA, SQIVND (reference sequence). The CDR3 loop spans 18 amino acids.

The rearrangement uses TRBV4-2 and TRBJ2-1; 8 bases agree with TRBD2. This CDR3 has 16 residues. V shed 1 base and J 3 bases; nucleotides not matched to a gene: 5. Germline CDR1 is LGHNA and CDR2 is YNFKEQ. The CDR3 DNA follows: TGTGCCAGCAGCCAAGCGGGTAGCGGGGTCTACAATGAGCAGTTCTTC. Its protein product is CASSQAGSGVYNEQFF.

V and J are TRBV5-5 and TRBJ1-1; D unresolved. The CDR3 is 15 amino acids. Between the trimmed V and J ends, which lost 8 bases and 0 bases, there was a span of 17 bases. The germline V gene encodes CDR1 SGHKS and CDR2 YYEKEE (reference sequence). CDR3 DNA: TGTGCCAGTACTGGGGAGGACCTCATGAACACTGAAGCTTTCTTT. This gives the protein CASTGEDLMNTEAFF.

In its sample, this clone was seen once. V and J are TRBV5-6 and TRBJ2-3; 11 nucleotides match TRBD2. The CDR3 length is 18 residues. V trimming: 5 bases; J trimming: 2 bases; junction bases outside the gene matches: 13. The germline CDR1 and CDR2 sequences are SGHDT and YYEEEE. The CDR3 DNA reads as TGTGCCAGCAGACTTATCGGGACTAGCGGAATTTACACAGATACGCAGTATTTT. Encoded protein: CASRLIGTSGIYTDTQYF.

This rearrangement joins TRBV7-2 to TRBJ1-5, with D possibly TRBD1 on 6 matching bases. V dropped 4 bases and J dropped 3 bases, with 10 bases sitting between them. Germline V lookup: CDR1 SGHTA, CDR2 FQGNSA. The CDR3 is made up of 14 amino acids. The CDR3 bases are TGTGCCAGCAGCTCGGACAGCTTCAATCAGCCCCAGCATTTT. Protein: CASSSDSFNQPQHF.

The V call is TRBV9, the J call TRBJ2-5, with D perhaps matching TRBD1 (5 bases). The CDR3 is 15 amino acids. V dropped 2 bases and J dropped 0 bases, with 11 bases sitting between them. Germline V gene lookup returns CDR1 SGDLS and CDR2 YYNGEE. The CDR3 coding sequence is TGTGCCAGCAGCGTCTGGGGCAATCACCAAGAGACCCAGTACTTC. Translation gives CASSVWGNHQETQYF. Using reference TRBV9 and TRBJ2-5 for the parts outside the CDR3, the full variable domain is DSGVTQTPKHLITATGQRVTLRCSPRSGDLSVYWYQQSLDQGLQFLIQYYNGEERAKGNILERFSAQQFPDLHSELNLSSLELGDSALYFCASSVWGNHQETQYFGPGTRLLVL.

The chain uses TRBV5-1 and TRBJ2-5; D perhaps matches TRBD1 (6 bases). Germline lookup yields CDR1 SGHRS and CDR2 YFSETQ. CDR3 size: 13 residues. V was clipped by 2 bases and J by 6 bases, with 11 bases between them. CDR3 protein: CASSFRQEQTQYF. The CDR3 DNA is TGCGCCAGCAGCTTTAGACAGGAACAGACCCAGTACTTC. Drawing the rest from reference TRBV5-1 and TRBJ2-5, the complete variable domain is KAGVTQTPRYLIKTRGQQVTLSCSPISGHRSVSWYQQTPGQGLQFLFEYFSETQRNKGNFPGRFSGRQFSNSRSEMNVSTLELGDSALYLCASSFRQEQTQYFGPGTRLLVL.

The rearrangement links TRBV9 to TRBJ1-3; 9 bases line up with TRBD1. In germline, CDR1 is SGDLS, CDR2 YYNGEE. The junction had 9 bases not matched to a gene; V was cut back by 4 bases and J by 4 bases. The CDR3 spans 16 residues. In DNA form, the CDR3 reads TGTGCCAGCAGCTCTACCGGGACAGGGTTAGGAAACACCATATATTTT. This sequence encodes CASSSTGTGLGNTIYF.

The chain employs TRBV28 and TRBJ1-4, with TRBD1 as a possible D gene (5 bases). Trimming shortened V by 5 bases and J by 7 bases, and 14 bases separated the two germline ends. CDR1 and CDR2 from the germline V gene are MDHEN and SYDVKM. The CDR3 is 14 amino acids. The CDR3 loop is CASSPAGGGEKLFF. CDR3 DNA sequence: TGTGCCAGCAGTCCGGCCGGCGGGGGTGAAAAACTGTTTTTT.

The chain links TRBV5-4 to TRBJ1-3, with TRBD1 matching 7 bases. Germline V gene sequence: CDR1 SGHNT, CDR2 YYREEE (reference sequence). The CDR3 spans 14 residues. V was clipped by 2 bases and J by 2 bases; unmatched bases: 1. The DNA of the CDR3 is TGTGCCAGCAGCTTACAGGGGACTGGAAACACCATATATTTT. Its protein product is CASSLQGTGNTIYF.

The gene calls are TRBV3-1 (or the pseudogene TRBV3-2) and TRBJ1-4; 9 bases fit TRBD1. The CDR3 extends over 14 amino acids. CDR1 and CDR2 from the germline V gene are LGHDT and YNNKEL (reference sequence). J was trimmed by 11 bases and V by 1 base; bases with no gene match: 5. The CDR3 region has the DNA TGTGCCAGCAGCCAAGGGACAGGGGAGGGGAAACTGTTTTTT. Its protein is CASSQGTGEGKLFF.

This chain links TRBV4-2 with TRBJ1-5, with TRBD1 identical over 7 bases. The CDR3 is made up of 17 amino acids. Trimming at V came to 0 bases and at J to 1 base, leaving 6 bases not matched to a gene. Germline V CDR1 and CDR2: LGHNA, YNFKEQ. The CDR3 bases are TGTGCCAGCAGCCAAGATGGAGGGGGCCGGAGCAATCAGCCCCAGCATTTT. This encodes CASSQDGGGRSNQPQHF.

This clone was seen only a few times. This rearrangement joins TRBV30 to TRBJ2-7; TRBD2 is a possible D gene (5 bases). V gave up 7 bases and J gave up 2 bases, with 9 bases separating them. The CDR3 is 11 residues long. CDR1 is GTSNPN and CDR2 is SVGIG in the germline V gene (reference sequence). This chain's CDR3 is CASAGPYEQYF. The DNA for the CDR3 is TGTGCCTCGGCGGGTCCCTACGAGCAGTACTTC.

The chain links TRBV27 to TRBJ2-6; D gene unclear. Trimming took 2 bases from V and 12 from J, leaving 11 bases between them. The CDR3 is 13 residues long. The germline V gene has CDR1 MNHEY and CDR2 SMNVEV (reference sequence). The CDR3 DNA follows: TGTGCCAGCAGTTTAGGATTTCTAGGCGTCCTGACTTTC. Its protein is CASSLGFLGVLTF.

The CDR3 sequence: CAISEGQSSGNTIYF. In DNA, the CDR3 is TGTGCCATCAGTGAAGGACAGAGCTCTGGAAACACCATATATTTT. V is TRBV10-3 and J is TRBJ1-3; tentatively, D is TRBD1 (6 bases). The V gene lost 3 bases and the J gene lost 0 bases, with 9 bases spanning the gap. Germline V gives CDR1 ENHRY, CDR2 SYGVKD. CDR3 size: 15 residues.

The chain couples TRBV29-1 to TRBJ1-2; TRBD1 aligns across 7 bases. Looked up from germline, CDR1 is SQVTM and CDR2 is ANQGSEA. CDR3 length: 14 residues. J lost 4 bases, V lost 4 bases, and 9 bases had no gene match. CDR3 coding DNA: TGCAGCGTTGCGACAGGGCGGACTCCCTATGGCTACACCTTC. It encodes CSVATGRTPYGYTF.

The chain recombines TRBV10-2 with TRBJ1-5; D ambiguous. CDR3 length: 13 amino acids. V was cut by 4 bases and J by 0 bases, with 4 bases left in between. Germline values: CDR1 WSHSY, CDR2 SAAADI. The CDR3 nucleotides read TGCGCCAGCAGTGCCTCTAGCAATCAGCCCCAGCATTTT. It codes for CASSASSNQPQHF.

The V gene is TRBV10-3, the J gene TRBJ1-1, with D unresolved. The CDR3 runs to 12 residues. Looked up from germline, CDR1 is ENHRY and CDR2 is SYGVKD. Between the trimmed V and J ends, which lost 6 bases and 2 bases, there was a span of 7 bases. The CDR3 here is CAIRGSNTEAFF. CDR3 bases: TGTGCCATCAGGGGCTCCAACACTGAAGCTTTCTTT.

The rearrangement joins TRBV10-2 to TRBJ2-3; 7 nucleotides align to TRBD1. The length of the CDR3 is 16 residues. The V gene end was trimmed by 1 base and the J gene end by 2 bases; junction bases not matched to a gene: 6. Germline loops: CDR1 WSHSY, CDR2 SAAADI. CDR3 sequence reads: CASSEWDRSFTDTQYF. CDR3 coding DNA: TGCGCCAGCAGTGAGTGGGACAGAAGTTTCACAGATACGCAGTATTTT.

The gene calls are TRBV10-3 and TRBJ1-2; 7 bases align to TRBD1. The germline CDR1 and CDR2 sequences are ENHRY and SYGVKD. This CDR3 has 14 residues. Trimming took 2 bases from V and 7 from J; bases not matched to a gene: 7. The CDR3 nucleotides are TGTGCCATCAGTGAGGACAGGGATGTTGCTGGCTACACCTTC. This encodes CAISEDRDVAGYTF.

The chain carries TRBV19 and TRBJ2-3, with D maybe TRBD1 (5 bases). CDR3 length equals 20 residues. Germline-derived CDR1 and CDR2 are LNHDA and SQIVND (reference sequence). Trimming stripped 4 bases from V and 2 bases from J, with 28 bases between. For the CDR3, the DNA is TGTGCCAGTAGTAAGGCTTCCCCCACCTTTGGCGACAGATCCACAGATACGCAGTATTTT. It encodes CASSKASPTFGDRSTDTQYF.

J is TRBJ1-2 and V is TRBV28; a weak D match, TRBD1 (6 bases). V was shortened by 9 bases and J by 3 bases, with 17 bases between the two germline ends. Germline CDR1 is MDHEN and CDR2 is SYDVKM. The CDR3 is 14 amino acids. This CDR3 is CASTGWENDYGYTF. The CDR3 nucleotides are TGTGCCAGTACAGGGTGGGAAAACGACTATGGCTACACCTTC.

This chain links TRBV5-1 with TRBJ2-2; 9 bases map to TRBD2. The CDR3 spans 14 residues. Germline V gene sequence: CDR1 SGHRS, CDR2 YFSETQ. V trimming: 2 bases; J trimming: 5 bases; junction bases outside the gene matches: 1. The DNA for the CDR3 is TGCGCCAGCAGCTTTCTAGCGGGGACCGGGGAGCTGTTTTTT. Translating it yields CASSFLAGTGELFF. Looking up the rest from reference TRBV5-1 and TRBJ2-2 gives the full variable domain: KAGVTQTPRYLIKTRGQQVTLSCSPISGHRSVSWYQQTPGQGLQFLFEYFSETQRNKGNFPGRFSGRQFSNSRSEMNVSTLELGDSALYLCASSFLAGTGELFFGEGSRLTVL.

The chain uses TRBV4-1 and TRBJ2-1; D unresolved. This CDR3 has 12 residues. Germline V CDR1 and CDR2: MGHRA, YSYEKL. Trimming took 6 bases from V and 7 from J, leaving 10 bases between them. The CDR3 DNA is TGCGCCAGCAGTCGACATGGGAATGAGCAGTTCTTC. As protein: CASSRHGNEQFF.

The V call is TRBV4-2, the J call TRBJ2-2, with 8 bases identical to TRBD2. J gave up 0 bases and V 4 bases, and 4 bases lay outside the gene matches. CDR1 and CDR2 (germline): LGHNA, YNFKEQ. The CDR3 contains 16 residues. CDR3 residues: CASSPELAANTGELFF. In DNA form, the CDR3 reads TGTGCCAGCAGCCCCGAACTAGCGGCGAACACCGGGGAGCTGTTTTTT.

The V gene is TRBV4-3, the J gene TRBJ2-3; possibly TRBD2 for D (5 bases). The CDR3 runs to 15 residues. Germline loops: CDR1 LGHNA, CDR2 YSLEER. V lost 3 bases and J lost 3, with 13 bases in between. The CDR3 nucleotides read TGCGCCAGCAGCCATGGCGAGAGGGAAACAGATACGCAGTATTTT. It is translated as CASSHGERETDTQYF.

This clone was detected once. The chain is built from TRBV7-3 and TRBJ2-1; TRBD2 agrees at 8 bases. Germline lookup yields CDR1 SGHTA and CDR2 FQGTGA. The CDR3 contains 13 residues. Unmatched junction bases numbered 6, after V lost 5 bases and J lost 9 bases. CDR3 sequence: CASSPSGGAEQFF. The CDR3 DNA reads TGTGCCAGCAGCCCCTCGGGGGGGGCTGAGCAGTTCTTC.

This clone qualifies as medium-sized. The J gene is TRBJ1-1, the V gene TRBV7-3, with D possibly matching TRBD1 (5 bases). The CDR3 is 13 amino acids. Per germline, CDR1 SGHTA and CDR2 FQGTGA. V was pared by 5 bases and J by 1 base, with 8 bases between. CDR3 coding DNA: TGTGCCAGCAGCGAAGGACAGAACACTGAAGCTTTCTTT. It specifies CASSEGQNTEAFF.

The chain has TRBV28 and TRBJ1-2, with a possible D match to TRBD1 (5 bases). Germline-derived CDR1 and CDR2 are MDHEN and SYDVKM. This CDR3 spans 10 amino acids. Trimming shortened V by 10 bases and J by 9 bases, and 12 bases separated the two germline ends. CDR3 in DNA: TGTGCCACCACAGGACCCAGCTACACCTTC. This gives the protein CATTGPSYTF.